These 23 T cell receptor beta chains were all obtained from the same sample, sequenced in a study of tumor and adjacent non-tumor tissue in lung cancer. The library came from three nested PCR rounds adapted from ARM-PCR protocols. From the multiplex PCR reads, TCRdb called clonotypes with MiXCR, one entry per CDR3 protein. The sample consists of some 93,000 distinct CDR3 sequences, approximately 70% of them appearing once. No cell sorting was done before RNA was extracted from the tissue. Sequenced input: lung tumor tissue. Every receptor here comes from a man aged 60 to 69 with non-small cell lung cancer.

In its sample, this clonotype is medium-sized. The chain couples TRBV12-3 or TRBV12-4 to TRBJ2-3; TRBD2 agrees at 8 bases. This CDR3 contains 19 residues. V dropped 4 bases and J dropped 3; count of bases not matched to a gene: 18. CDR3 in amino acids: CASSSPLGGRLLATDTQYF. As DNA, the CDR3 is TGTGCCAGCAGTTCCCCCCTCGGCGGGAGGTTGTTAGCAACAGATACGCAGTATTTT.

The sample holds a few counts of this clonotype. A much larger clone differs from this one at a single base, so this may be a read error. No conserved phenylalanine or tryptophan ends this CDR3, so it is likely a read error. The genes are TRBV29-1 and TRBJ2-7; 7 bases agree with TRBD1. The CDR3 has 14 residues. Germline loops: CDR1 SQVTM, CDR2 ANQGSEA. V was pared by 4 bases and J by 7 bases, with 13 bases of the junction left unmatched. The CDR3 bases are TGCAGCGTTGGTTCCGGGACAGCCGTGCGGGAGCAGTACTCC. This translates into CSVGSGTAVREQYS.

As concerns this clonotype: Just one base apart from a much larger clone, this may be a read error. The J gene is TRBJ2-7, the V gene TRBV5-1; D uncertain. This CDR3 is 16 amino acids long. Looked up from germline, CDR1 is SGHRS and CDR2 is YFSETQ. CDR3 nucleotide sequence: TGCGCCAGCATCTTGGTGCCGGGCCGTAGGTCCTACGAGCAGTACTTC. Residues: CASILVPGRRSYEQYF.

Concerning this clonotype: This may come from a read error, since a much larger clone is one base off. The rearrangement links TRBV7-9 to TRBJ2-7; 10 bases match TRBD1. The V gene's germline CDR1 is SEHNR and CDR2 FQNEAQ (reference sequence). The V segment lost 1 base and the J segment 2 bases; nucleotides outside the gene matches: 11. The CDR3 is 18 amino acids. CDR3: CASSLVGTDRGNTYEQYF. The CDR3 DNA sequence: TGTGCCAGCAGCTTAGTGGGGACGGACAGGGGGAATACCTACGAGCAGTACTTC.

This clonotype was recorded only once. Since no conserved phenylalanine or tryptophan closes the CDR3, a read error is the likely cause. The V and J genes are TRBV6-5 and TRBJ2-2; 7 bases agree with TRBD2. This CDR3 spans 16 amino acids. J gave up 0 bases and V 5 bases, and 6 bases lay outside the gene matches. From germline, CDR1 is MNHEY and CDR2 SVGAGI. As DNA, the CDR3 is TGTGCCAGCAGTCATAAGGGGAGGGCGAACACCGGGGAGCTGTTTCTT. As protein: CASSHKGRANTGELFL.

Remarks on this clonotype: At one end, the junction sequence differs from germline, possibly due to a read error. The chain uses TRBV6-1 and TRBJ2-3, with D possibly TRBD2 on 5 matching bases. The germline gives CDR1 MNHNS, CDR2 SASEGT. There are 16 residues in the CDR3. CDR3 DNA sequence: TGTGCCAGCAGTGAAATCTCTAGAGGGAAAGCAGATACGCACTATTTT. This sequence encodes CASSEISRGKADTHYF.

With regard to this clonotype: A junction boundary mismatches the germline segment, possibly from a read error. The chain is built from TRBV11-3 and TRBJ2-1; D ambiguous. This CDR3 comprises 12 residues. Germline CDR1 is SGHNT and CDR2 is YENEEA. In DNA, the CDR3 is TGTGTCAGCAGCTTACAGAACTATGGGCAGTTCTTC. Translating gives CVSSLQNYGQFF.

In the case of this clonotype: Germline and junction disagree at one end, which may indicate a read error. This chain uses TRBV28 with TRBJ2-2; D might be TRBD2 (5 bases). The CDR3 sequence is 14 residues long. CDR1 is MDHEN and CDR2 is SYDVKM in the germline V gene. The DNA for the CDR3 is TGTGCCAGCATAGAGACGCTCAACACCGGGGAGCTGTATTTT. Translated, it gives CASIETLNTGELYF.

The chain combines TRBV7-6 with TRBJ2-1; possibly TRBD2 for D (6 bases). CDR1 SGHVS and CDR2 FNYEAQ come from the germline V gene. The CDR3 contains 16 residues. V was shortened by 2 bases and J by 0 bases, with 11 bases between the two germline ends. The CDR3 sequence is CASSLRGSSSYNEQFF. The CDR3 coding sequence is TGTGCCAGCAGCTTACGGGGGTCGAGCTCCTACAATGAGCAGTTCTTC.

As regards this clonotype: Since a much larger clone is just one base distant, this may be a read error. DNA of the CDR3: TGTGCCAGCAGCCTAGTGGGGGGCCTCCCCGGGGAGCTGTTTTTT. Protein product: CASSLVGGLPGELFF. The chain joins TRBV12-3 or TRBV12-4 to TRBJ2-2, with D possibly called TRBD1 or TRBD2 (6 bases each). The V and J ends lost 6 bases and 6 bases respectively, with 17 bases between them. This CDR3 region has 15 residues.

This chain connects TRBV12-3 or TRBV12-4 to TRBJ1-1; D unclear. Trimming pared 8 bases from V and 5 bases from J, leaving 21 bases between. The CDR3 has 15 residues. This chain's CDR3 is CASGDYSARGTEAFF. CDR3 nucleotides: TGTGCCAGCGGGGATTACAGTGCGCGAGGGACTGAAGCTTTCTTT.

Note on this clonotype: The junction shows a germline mismatch at one end, possibly a read error. The chain couples TRBV12-3 or TRBV12-4 to TRBJ2-5; 14 bases map to TRBD2. The CDR3 contains 16 residues. The CDR3 DNA reads TGCGCCAGCAGTATCAGGACTAGCGGGGGGCAAGAGACCCAGTACTTC. This codes for CASSIRTSGGQETQYF.

This clonotype was seen more than once but under ten times. The chain carries TRBV2 and TRBJ1-5; 7 nucleotides line up with TRBD1. The germline V gene has CDR1 SNHLY and CDR2 FYNNEI. CDR3 size: 14 residues. With V trimmed by 5 bases and J by 4 bases, 5 bases remained unmatched. CDR3 region: CASSRQGINQPQHF. Here the CDR3 DNA reads TGTGCCAGCAGTCGACAGGGAATTAATCAGCCCCAGCATTTT. Full variable domain (outside the CDR3, taken from reference TRBV2 and TRBJ1-5): EPEVTQTPSHQVTQMGQEVILRCVPISNHLYFYWYRQILGQKVEFLVSFYNNEISEKSEIFDDQFSVERPDGSNFTLKIRSTKLEDSAMYFCASSRQGINQPQHFGDGTRLSIL.

Remarks on this clonotype: Since a much larger clone is just one base distant, this may be a read error. V is TRBV13 and J is TRBJ2-1, with TRBD1 identical over 8 bases. The CDR3 runs to 15 residues. The germline V gene has CDR1 PRHDT and CDR2 FYEKMQ (reference sequence). Trimming removed 5 bases from V and 8 bases from J; junction bases left unmatched: 11. The CDR3: CASSRRQGSWDEQFF. In DNA form, the CDR3 reads TGTGCCAGCAGCCGAAGACAGGGGAGTTGGGATGAGCAGTTCTTC. Variable domain in full (rest from reference TRBV13 and TRBJ2-1): AAGVIQSPRHLIKEKRETATLKCYPIPRHDTVYWYQQGPGQDPQFLISFYEKMQSDKGSIPDRFSAQQFSDYHSELNMSSLELGDSALYFCASSRRQGSWDEQFFGPGTRLTVL.

This clonotype was seen just once. An end of the junction differs from the germline gene, which may be a read error. The chain combines TRBV11-1 with TRBJ1-1; 7 nucleotides match TRBD1. Germline V gene sequence: CDR1 SGHAT, CDR2 FQDESV (reference sequence). The CDR3 consists of 17 residues. This CDR3 reads CYSSLFRDSTVNTEAFF. The CDR3 nucleotides are TGTTACAGCAGCTTATTCAGGGACAGCACAGTTAACACCGAAGCTTTCTTT.

As concerns this clonotype: No conserved phenylalanine or tryptophan is present at the end of the CDR3, so a read error is the likely explanation. The chain joins TRBV5-4 to TRBJ1-1; D remains ambiguous. The CDR3 runs to 14 residues. Germline V gene sequence: CDR1 SGHNT, CDR2 YYREEE (reference sequence). Trimming shortened V by 3 bases and J by 4 bases, and 13 bases separated the two germline ends. This CDR3 is CASSSRSLATEAFL. CDR3 nucleotides: TGTGCCAGCAGCTCTAGGTCCCTCGCCACTGAAGCTTTCCTT.

As concerns this clonotype: At one of its ends the junction is not consistent with the germline gene, which may arise from a read error. The CDR3 nucleotides read TGTACCAGCAGGCCTACTGGGACAGGGGACTATGGCTACACCTTC. This gives the protein CTSRPTGTGDYGYTF. The chain has TRBV6-2 or TRBV6-3 and TRBJ1-2; 10 bases line up with TRBD1. Germline values: CDR1 MNHEY, CDR2 SVGEGT. This CDR3 has 15 residues.

This clonotype was seen a single time. One junction end disagrees with the germline gene, perhaps due to a read error. This chain joins TRBV5-1 and TRBJ2-3; D not certain. Germline V gives CDR1 SGHRS, CDR2 YFSETQ. The CDR3 length is 16 residues. CDR3 loop: CASSTRNSGLTDTHYF. The DNA of the CDR3 is TGCGCCAGCAGCACCCGGAACTCTGGGCTCACAGATACGCACTATTTT.

This clonotype was counted at least ten times. V usage is TRBV5-4 and J usage is TRBJ2-3; D is unresolved. CDR1 is SGHNT and CDR2 is YYREEE in the germline V gene (reference sequence). V lost 4 bases, J lost 5 bases, and 8 bases lay in between. The CDR3 length is 12 residues. The CDR3 loop reads CASSPSGDTQYF. The CDR3 DNA reads as TGTGCCAGCAGCCCTTCGGGAGATACGCAGTATTTT.

As regards this clonotype: This could be a read error, since a much larger clone is one nucleotide away. The chain combines TRBV20-1 with TRBJ2-7; unclear D gene. There are 13 residues in the CDR3. V was trimmed by 6 bases and J by 3 bases, leaving 15 bases between them. Germline CDR1 DFQATT, CDR2 SNEGSKA (reference sequence). Written as DNA, the CDR3 is TGCAGTGCCCGGACCGAGACCCACTACGAGCAGTACTTC. This gives the protein CSARTETHYEQYF.

A word on this clonotype: At one end, the junction sequence differs from germline, possibly due to a read error. The chain joins TRBV5-1 to TRBJ2-2, with D possibly being TRBD1 or TRBD2 (5 bases each). CDR3 size: 16 residues. Per germline, CDR1 SGHRS and CDR2 YFSETQ. Here the CDR3 reads CACSFEGRLATGELFF. The CDR3 coding sequence is TGCGCCTGCAGCTTTGAGGGACGGTTGGCTACCGGGGAGCTGTTTTTT.

This rearrangement joins TRBV28 to TRBJ1-2, with a tentative D call TRBD1 (5 bases). The germline CDR1 and CDR2 sequences are MDHEN and SYDVKM. CDR3 length equals 12 residues. The CDR3 coding sequence is TGTGCAACAGGAAGCCGAAGTCTAGGCTACACCTTC. It translates to CATGSRSLGYTF.

Comment on this clonotype: An end of the junction differs from the germline gene, which may be a read error. The rearrangement links TRBV12-3 or TRBV12-4 to TRBJ2-5; 9 positions match TRBD2. CDR3 size: 18 residues. CDR3 residues: CAGSRGRGGMFQRETQYF. The CDR3 DNA follows: TGTGCCGGCAGCCGAGGGCGGGGGGGCATGTTTCAGCGGGAGACCCAGTACTTC.